These 30 T cell receptor beta chains share one sample of origin, sequenced in a study of shared clonotypes between healthy human individuals. Produced via immunoSEQ multiplex PCR; TCRdb's table is partial and in-frame only. The sample has about 1,800,000 clones; less than 95% are singletons. CD8 cells regarded as naive lacked CD45RO, were positively chosen for CCR7, and omitted terminally differentiated effector memory CD45RA+ cells. Sequenced: naive CD8+ T cells sorted from blood. All receptors come from a man younger than 35 in good health.

The rearrangement joins TRBV4-1 to TRBJ2-5; D gene unclear. Per germline, CDR1 MGHRA and CDR2 YSYEKL. Trimming left V 0 bases short and J 9 bases short, with 11 bases between. The length of the CDR3 is 13 residues. Written as DNA, the CDR3 is TGCGCCAGCAGCCAAGAGGCAGCCCCACCCCAGTACTTC. Translated, it gives CASSQEAAPPQYF.

The rearrangement uses TRBV4-1 and TRBJ1-5, with TRBD1 matching over 7 bases. Germline-derived CDR1 and CDR2 are MGHRA and YSYEKL. V was clipped by 8 bases and J by 1 base; unmatched bases: 5. The CDR3 has 14 amino acids. CDR3 in amino acids: CASAPQGSNQPQHF. CDR3 nucleotide sequence: TGCGCCAGCGCACCACAGGGGAGCAATCAGCCCCAGCATTTT.

This chain joins TRBV5-5 and TRBJ1-2, with a tentative D call TRBD1 (5 bases). This CDR3 region has 13 residues. V gave up 0 bases and J gave up 4 bases, with 7 bases separating them. The germline CDR1 and CDR2 sequences are SGHKS and YYEKEE (reference sequence). CDR3 sequence (DNA): TGTGCCAGCAGCTTGGGGGGGAGCTATGGCTACACCTTC. This encodes CASSLGGSYGYTF.

The chain links TRBV6-5 to TRBJ2-3; no reliable D call. This CDR3 is 16 amino acids long. Germline V gene lookup returns CDR1 MNHEY and CDR2 SVGAGI. Trimming stripped 0 bases from V and 0 bases from J, with 10 bases between. The CDR3 loop is CASSYSFGDSTDTQYF. CDR3 in DNA: TGTGCCAGCAGTTACTCGTTTGGGGATAGCACAGATACGCAGTATTTT.

This chain uses TRBV7-9 with TRBJ1-4; a possible D gene is TRBD1 (5 bases). Germline V gene sequence: CDR1 SEHNR, CDR2 FQNEAQ (reference sequence). This CDR3 has 13 residues. V was cut by 5 bases and J by 5 bases, with 9 bases left in between. The CDR3 is CASSVTENEKLFF. The CDR3 bases are TGTGCCAGCAGCGTGACAGAAAATGAAAAACTGTTTTTT.

The sample holds a few counts of this clone. This chain connects TRBV2 to TRBJ1-3; no clear D. The V end was cut by 8 bases, the J end by 0 bases, with 11 bases between. This CDR3 has 14 residues. Germline CDR1 SNHLY, CDR2 FYNNEI. CDR3 protein: CASDDWDSGNTIYF. In DNA, the CDR3 is TGTGCCAGCGACGATTGGGACTCTGGAAACACCATATATTTT.

V is TRBV16 and J is TRBJ1-2; D not certain. The germline V and J ends were trimmed by 2 bases and 4 bases, with 11 bases remaining between them. Germline V CDR1 and CDR2: KGHSY, FQNENV. The CDR3 spans 14 residues. CDR3 nucleotide sequence: TGTGCCAGCAGCCAAACGGTGGGGAGCTATGGCTACACCTTC. Encoded protein: CASSQTVGSYGYTF.

The count of this clone is one. The V call is TRBV7-9, the J call TRBJ2-7, with D perhaps TRBD1 (5 bases). V gave up 1 base and J gave up 1 base, with 14 bases separating them. Per the germline V gene, CDR1 is SEHNR and CDR2 is FQNEAQ (reference sequence). The CDR3 extends over 16 amino acids. The chain's CDR3 is CASSLGGGDSSYEQYF. The DNA of the CDR3 is TGTGCCAGCAGCTTAGGGGGCGGTGACAGTTCCTACGAGCAGTACTTC.

The genes are TRBV9 and TRBJ1-6; no clear D. The CDR3 is made up of 16 amino acids. V shed 6 bases and J shed 0 bases, with 13 bases lying between them. The germline V gene encodes CDR1 SGDLS and CDR2 YYNGEE. This CDR3 reads CASNKGLSSYNSPLHF. CDR3 sequence (DNA): TGTGCCAGCAACAAAGGCCTGAGCTCCTATAATTCACCCCTCCACTTT.

For this clone: At the DNA level, this CDR3 is encoded by other sequences in the same sample as well. V gene TRBV4-1 combines with J gene TRBJ2-2; D remains ambiguous. The germline V gene encodes CDR1 MGHRA and CDR2 YSYEKL. The V end was cut by 1 base, the J end by 6 bases, with 9 bases between. This CDR3 has 14 amino acids. In DNA, the CDR3 is TGCGCCAGCAGCCAAGTGGGTCGTCCCGGGGAGCTGTTTTTT. Its protein product is CASSQVGRPGELFF.

Note on this clone: The sample has other DNA sequences that encode this CDR3 too. The rearrangement uses TRBV10-1 and TRBJ2-2; no definite D call. The CDR3 spans 12 residues. Trimming left V 2 bases short and J 6 bases short, with 4 bases between. Looked up from germline, CDR1 is WNHNN and CDR2 is SYGVQD (reference sequence). This chain's CDR3 is CASSEGAGELFF. The CDR3 DNA follows: TGCGCCAGCAGTGAGGGAGCCGGGGAGCTGTTTTTT.

This sequence joins TRBV10-1 and TRBJ2-3; 9 nucleotides match TRBD2. Per the germline V gene, CDR1 is WNHNN and CDR2 is SYGVQD (reference sequence). After removal of 4 bases from V and 0 bases from J, the junction contained 14 bases not matched to a gene. CDR3 size: 19 residues. The DNA of the CDR3 is TGCGCCAGCAGTGCAGTTCCGGGACTAGCTATGAGAAGCACAGATACGCAGTATTTT. Its translation: CASSAVPGLAMRSTDTQYF.

The rearrangement uses TRBV27 and TRBJ2-2; D uncertain. Germline V gives CDR1 MNHEY, CDR2 SMNVEV (reference sequence). The CDR3 is 14 residues long. Trimming cost V 5 bases and J 1 base, with 8 bases left between them. The CDR3: CASSPSGNTGELFF. The CDR3 region has the DNA TGTGCCAGCAGTCCTAGTGGGAACACCGGGGAGCTGTTTTTT.

The chain joins TRBV6-5 to TRBJ1-1; D not resolved. The CDR3 sequence is 13 residues long. V lost 2 bases and J 6 bases, leaving 10 bases between the germline ends. The germline V gene has CDR1 MNHEY and CDR2 SVGAGI. CDR3 nucleotide sequence: TGTGCCAGCAGTTACAAAGGGAGCCCTGAAGCTTTCTTT. Protein product: CASSYKGSPEAFF.

The chain recombines TRBV13 with TRBJ2-5, with a tentative D call TRBD2 (5 bases). V was shortened by 2 bases and J by 1 base, with 14 bases between the two germline ends. This CDR3 is 16 amino acids long. Germline assignment: CDR1 PRHDT and CDR2 FYEKMQ (reference sequence). CDR3 DNA: TGTGCCAGCAGCTTAAGAGGAGGTAGAGGCCAAGAGACCCAGTACTTC. It codes for CASSLRGGRGQETQYF.

A remark on this clone: The same CDR3 is also encoded by other DNA sequences in this sample. The chain joins TRBV7-9 to TRBJ1-1; weak D call: TRBD1 (5 bases). V dropped 1 base and J dropped 0 bases, with 6 bases sitting between them. The CDR3 loop spans 14 amino acids. The V gene's germline CDR1 is SEHNR and CDR2 FQNEAQ (reference sequence). The CDR3 loop reads CASSLVDMNTEAFF. CDR3 coding DNA: TGTGCCAGCAGCTTAGTGGACATGAACACTGAAGCTTTCTTT.

The chain links TRBV30 to TRBJ2-1; the D gene is possibly TRBD1 (6 bases). Germline CDR1 GTSNPN, CDR2 SVGIG (reference sequence). V lost 5 bases and J 0 bases, leaving 11 bases between the germline ends. The CDR3 extends over 14 amino acids. The CDR3 sequence: CAWERGSSYNEQFF. The CDR3 DNA sequence: TGTGCCTGGGAGAGGGGGAGCTCCTACAATGAGCAGTTCTTC.

V and J are TRBV6-1 and TRBJ2-2, with TRBD2 matching over 9 bases. The trim removed 0 bases at V and 4 bases at J, leaving 3 bases unmatched. The CDR3 is 16 amino acids. CDR1 MNHNS and CDR2 SASEGT come from the germline V gene. The CDR3, as DNA: TGTGCCAGCAGTGAAGCGAGAGCGGGGGGCACCGGGGAGCTGTTTTTT. It yields the protein CASSEARAGGTGELFF.

In this sample, this clone turned up once. The gene calls are TRBV7-9 and TRBJ2-5; 11 bases map to TRBD1. Losses at the gene ends were 4 bases for V and 5 bases for J; bases not matched to a gene: 6. This CDR3 has 15 amino acids. CDR1 and CDR2 from the germline V gene are SEHNR and FQNEAQ (reference sequence). CDR3 DNA: TGTGCCAGCAGCTCGGACAGGGGGCGAGGGGAGACCCAGTACTTC. It translates to CASSSDRGRGETQYF.

The CDR3 region has the DNA TGCGCCAGCAGCGGAACGGGACTAGCGGGGGCAGATACGCAGTATTTT. Protein product: CASSGTGLAGADTQYF. This sequence joins TRBV5-1 and TRBJ2-3; 14 bases are a match to TRBD2. Per the germline V gene, CDR1 is SGHRS and CDR2 is YFSETQ. The J segment lost 4 bases and the V segment lost 4 bases, leaving 5 bases of the junction unmatched. CDR3 length: 16 residues. Supplemented by reference TRBV5-1 and TRBJ2-3, the full variable domain reads KAGVTQTPRYLIKTRGQQVTLSCSPISGHRSVSWYQQTPGQGLQFLFEYFSETQRNKGNFPGRFSGRQFSNSRSEMNVSTLELGDSALYLCASSGTGLAGADTQYFGPGTRLTVL.

V and J are TRBV11-1 and TRBJ2-7; perhaps TRBD1 as D (6 bases). The CDR3 has 14 amino acids. V shed 5 bases and J shed 3 bases, with 14 bases lying between them. Germline V gives CDR1 SGHAT, CDR2 FQDESV (reference sequence). CDR3 loop: CASSPRDINYEQYF. The CDR3 DNA reads TGTGCCAGCAGCCCTCGGGACATAAACTACGAGCAGTACTTC.

The V and J genes are TRBV7-9 and TRBJ1-1; 12 positions agree with TRBD1. Germline V gene data show CDR1 as SEHNR and CDR2 as FQNEAQ (reference sequence). V was clipped by 5 bases and J by 0 bases; unmatched bases: 4. This CDR3 comprises 16 residues. The CDR3 here is CASSTGTGGLNTEAFF. Written as DNA, the CDR3 is TGTGCCAGCAGCACTGGGACAGGGGGCTTGAACACTGAAGCTTTCTTT.

The chain joins TRBV5-4 to TRBJ1-1; 9 nucleotides align to TRBD1. The CDR3 is 15 residues long. Germline V gene lookup returns CDR1 SGHNT and CDR2 YYREEE (reference sequence). Trimming removed 3 bases from V and 4 bases from J; junction bases left unmatched: 7. This CDR3 is CASSSLDRGITEAFF. The CDR3 nucleotides read TGTGCCAGCAGCTCCCTGGACAGGGGTATCACTGAAGCTTTCTTT.

The CDR3 here is CAVGTSGSGTGELFF. The CDR3 bases are TGTGCCGTAGGGACTAGCGGGAGTGGAACCGGGGAGCTGTTTTTT. The gene calls are TRBV15 and TRBJ2-2; TRBD2 matches at 14 bases. The CDR3 runs 15 residues. Germline V gene data show CDR1 as LNHNV and CDR2 as YYDKDF (reference sequence). V trimming: 11 bases; J trimming: 5 bases; junction bases outside the gene matches: 7.

The CDR3 DNA sequence: TGTGCCAGCAGTTTACCCGACACGGACTATGGCTACACCTTC. It specifies CASSLPDTDYGYTF. The chain combines TRBV28 with TRBJ1-2; no firm D call. CDR1 is MDHEN and CDR2 is SYDVKM in the germline V gene. The CDR3 covers 14 residues. The V and J ends lost 2 bases and 3 bases respectively, with 10 bases between them.

This chain uses TRBV4-1 with TRBJ2-5; 16 nucleotides align to TRBD2. The CDR3 sequence is 17 residues long. V dropped 2 bases and J dropped 6; count of bases not matched to a gene: 6. Looked up from germline, CDR1 is MGHRA and CDR2 is YSYEKL. CDR3 nucleotide sequence: TGCGCCAGCAGCCAACTCCCGGGACTAGCGGGAGGGAAGACCCAGTACTTC. Amino acids: CASSQLPGLAGGKTQYF.

The CDR3 DNA follows: TGTGCCAGCAGCCGTCAGGGGGCGGACTACGAGCAGTACTTC. Translated, it gives CASSRQGADYEQYF. The chain has TRBV14 and TRBJ2-7, with TRBD1 matching 8 bases. The CDR3 extends over 14 amino acids. J was trimmed by 3 bases and V by 4 bases; bases with no gene match: 5. Germline CDR1 is SGHDN and CDR2 is FVKESK.

A note on this clone: Other DNA sequences from this sample encode an identical CDR3 as well. The chain links TRBV9 to TRBJ2-7; a possible D gene is TRBD1 (5 bases). In germline, CDR1 is SGDLS, CDR2 YYNGEE. This CDR3 has 14 residues. The germline V and J ends were trimmed by 0 bases and 3 bases, with 10 bases remaining between them. CDR3 loop: CASSVGEGVYEQYF. The CDR3, as DNA: TGTGCCAGCAGCGTAGGGGAAGGGGTCTACGAGCAGTACTTC.

Here the CDR3 DNA reads TGCAGCGTTGAGCCAGGAGACATCTATGGCTACACCTTC. This gives the protein CSVEPGDIYGYTF. The chain carries TRBV29-1 and TRBJ1-2; D not certain. Trimming stripped 3 bases from V and 4 bases from J, with 12 bases between. CDR3 length: 13 amino acids. Germline V CDR1 and CDR2: SQVTM, ANQGSEA.

The V call is TRBV4-2, the J call TRBJ2-7, with no clear D. Germline V gene sequence: CDR1 LGHNA, CDR2 YNFKEQ. The germline V and J ends were trimmed by 3 bases and 2 bases, with 8 bases remaining between them. This CDR3 comprises 13 residues. The CDR3 protein is CASSQSRTYEQYF. CDR3 DNA sequence: TGTGCCAGCAGCCAGTCACGGACCTACGAGCAGTACTTC.